This TCR beta chain was recorded in a study of blood T cell repertoires in COVID-19. On the study more broadly: PBMCs, B-cell-depleted T cells, or T cells were the source of the cDNA or gDNA that made up the material.

Sequenced by immunoSEQ multiplex PCR; TCRdb stores in-frame clones only, minus some. Of just over 95,000 clones listed, 80% to 85% are singletons. This clone was recorded once. This CDR3 is built from 13 residues. Trimming shortened V by 6 bases and J by 8 bases, and 13 bases separated the two germline ends. Sequencing was carried out using peripheral blood. The clonotype comes from a man aged 60-69 years with acute or convalescent COVID-19. This chain uses TRBV12-3 or TRBV12-4 with TRBJ1-4; maybe TRBD1 (5 bases). CDR3 nucleotide sequence: TGTGCCAGCAGCCTCGGGACTTCGGAAAAACTGTTTTTT. It yields the protein CASSLGTSEKLFF.